The following is a TCR beta chain sequence with its context. Its antigen is not identified. The primer mix had 60 Vbeta and 13 Jbeta primers. Only in-frame clones appear in the TCRdb table, and some are missing; sequencing was by immunoSEQ multiplex PCR. The table has approximately 100,000 clones, roughly 85% seen once. The record originates from a study of cytomegalovirus exposure and HLA in healthy donors. Study findings and constraints: The productive fraction for most TCR beta V segments was about 90% or about 30% in an earlier analysis. Later work showed greater clonal expansion in HLA-associated TCR beta chains than in equally common others. Likely technical artifact: a cluster of highly shared sequence variants. An apparent linkage of common viral pathogens to several of the most significant clusters emerged in a later analysis.

The source material was PBMCs. The clonotype comes from a man between 35 and 55 years old in good health and CMV-seropositive.

The CDR3 reads CASRDPLGEQFF. DNA of the CDR3: TGTGCCTCGCGGGACCCACTTGGGGAGCAGTTCTTC. This chain links TRBV28 with TRBJ2-1; D possibly corresponds to TRBD2 (6 bases). This CDR3 region has 12 residues. V was shortened by 11 bases and J by 10 bases, with 18 bases between the two germline ends. Germline V gene sequence: CDR1 MDHEN, CDR2 SYDVKM.